This TCR beta chain was captured in a study of cytomegalovirus exposure and HLA in healthy donors. The CDR3 runs to 15 residues. Germline CDR1 MDHEN, CDR2 SYDVKM. Trimming removed 6 bases from V and 6 bases from J, with 20 bases in between. PCR amplification relied on 60 Vbeta primers (plus 13 Jbeta primers). Profiling relied on immunoSEQ multiplex PCR, and the TCRdb table lists in-frame clones only, not all of them. The sample lists 80,000 to 100,000 clones, around 80% occurring once. This clone was observed a few times. Its target is not known. Study-wide points: A few CMV-associated chains proved CMV antigen-specific in vitro. HLA alleles showed associations with around 15,000 TCR beta sequences in a later analysis, at a 0.05 false discovery rate.

V gene TRBV28 combines with J gene TRBJ1-1; D ambiguous. This TCR came from a man aged 35-49 years in good health and CMV-seropositive. The specimen was PBMCs. CDR3 sequence: CASSSQAAAKSEAFF. CDR3 coding DNA: TGTGCCAGCAGCTCCCAAGCAGCGGCAAAGTCTGAAGCTTTCTTT.